This entry features one T cell receptor (beta chain) sequence. The antigen remains undetermined. This sample was included in a study of vaccination effects on CD4 cells after COVID-19. V was clipped by 4 bases and J by 4 bases, with 20 bases between them. This CDR3 contains 17 residues. Germline V gene lookup returns CDR1 SGHNT and CDR2 YENEEA. TCRdb's copy holds only in-frame clones and misses some; the assay was immunoSEQ multiplex PCR. The top ten clones hold 9.9% of a sample with around 27,000 clones, less than 75% of them seen once. Cultured cells yielded isolated CD4+ T cells after approximately nine days. In the cultures, half the medium was exchanged for IL-2 medium on days 3 and 7.

The source is a human donor who received a COVID-19 vaccine. Sequencing used CD4+ T cells from PBMCs cultured without peptide, obtained before COVID-19 vaccination. This chain uses TRBV11-3 with TRBJ2-1; D is perhaps TRBD2 (5 bases). The CDR3 DNA follows: TGTGCCAGCAGCTCTCGGGGAGCGACGGGTAGATACAATGAGCAGTTCTTC. Translating gives CASSSRGATGRYNEQFF.